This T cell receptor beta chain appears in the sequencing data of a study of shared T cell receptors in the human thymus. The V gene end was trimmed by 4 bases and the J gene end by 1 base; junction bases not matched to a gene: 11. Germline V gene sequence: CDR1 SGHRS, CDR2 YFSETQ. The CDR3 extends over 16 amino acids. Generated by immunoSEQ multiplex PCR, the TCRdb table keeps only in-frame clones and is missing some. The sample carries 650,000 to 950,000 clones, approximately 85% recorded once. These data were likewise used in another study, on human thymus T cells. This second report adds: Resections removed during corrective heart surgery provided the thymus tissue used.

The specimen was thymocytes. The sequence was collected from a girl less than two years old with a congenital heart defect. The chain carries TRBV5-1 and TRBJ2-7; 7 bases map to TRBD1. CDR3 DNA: TGCGCCAGCAGCCCCCTCGAGGGGGCGGTGTCCTACGAGCAGTACTTC. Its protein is CASSPLEGAVSYEQYF. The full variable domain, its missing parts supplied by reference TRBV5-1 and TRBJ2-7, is KAGVTQTPRYLIKTRGQQVTLSCSPISGHRSVSWYQQTPGQGLQFLFEYFSETQRNKGNFPGRFSGRQFSNSRSEMNVSTLELGDSALYLCASSPLEGAVSYEQYFGPGTRLTVT.